This T cell receptor beta chain was found in a study of CD8+CD57+ T cells in acquired aplastic anemia (dated by TCRdb to the late 2010s). Concerning the study at large: On average, sorted CD4+ and CD8+ cells yielded 3 to 4 ug of extracted DNA, with a range of roughly 0.18 to 30 ug. A CD8+CD57+ expansion meant a frequency higher than the mean frequency seen in healthy subjects.

The cysteine opens and the phenylalanine closes a CDR3 of 14 amino acids. Only the CDR3 DNA is retained, 42 bases long and in frame from the first base. CDR1 and CDR2, looked up from the germline V gene, are ENHRY and SYGVKD. Trimming takes 3 bases off V and 4 bases off J; junction bases not matched to a gene: 4. In regard to this clonotype: Its binding antigen is unknown. The input lacks base qualities; no much larger clone sits a single base away.

TCR beta VDJ combination and CDR3 sequence profiling used genomic DNA as the template. An Illumina HiSeq 2000 was used for TCR repertoire sequencing. As for how the authors treated the data: TRBV/TRBJ rearrangement plots, CDR3 size and DJ length profiles, and Simpson's diversity index were used to assess repertoires. The most abundant DNA sequence in the deep sequencing data was defined as the immunodominant clone. CDR3 amino acid sequences were screened for sharing across subjects and compared with published repertoires and the VDJdb database. TCRdb passed the public sequencing reads through fastp at Q25 and MiXCR, retaining productive beta sequences. Rows matching on CDR3 protein sequence are summarized as one entry with the most common DNA and genes. The V and J calls reflect TCRdb's pipeline rather than the authors' work. For this sample the table gives roughly 160,000 distinct CDR3 sequences, of which about 70% were detected only once. Jointly, the top ten make up approximately 48% of the sample.

Overall results and qualifications from the work: Between patients and healthy controls, no significant difference in CD8+ Simpson's diversity was found (P=0.060). Around 30 CD8+ CDR3 sequences were shared between patients and controls but appeared highly expressed in patients and within their immunodominant clones.

The patients picked for sequencing were ones in whom flow cytometry had shown an expansion of CD8+CD57+ cells. Severe acquired aplastic anemia was diagnosed in all patients according to International Study of Aplastic Anemia and Agranulocytosis and Camitta criteria. No therapy had been received by the patients at the time of blood sampling. In this study, sorted CD4+ and CD8+ T cells from the blood of healthy subjects and of severe aplastic anemia patients had their TCR repertoires deep-sequenced. Patients were enrolled in the USA under clinicaltrials.gov protocols 00001620, 01623167, 00001397, 00071045, 00081523 and 00961064. Ficoll-Paque density gradient centrifugation was used to isolate peripheral blood mononuclear cells. Before DNA was extracted, CD4+ and CD8+ T cells were sorted using either FACS or magnetic beads.

The sequenced sample consisted of sorted CD4+, CD8+, or CD8+CD57+ T cells (not recorded which) from PBMCs. The TCR originated in a human donor with aplastic anemia. This chain joins TRBV10-3 to TRBJ1-1; 8 junctional bases match TRBD1. The DNA sequence is as follows: TGTGCCATCAGTGATTACGACAGGGGCACTGAAGCTTTCTTT. Its protein is CAISDYDRGTEAFF.